One sample yielded the 28 T cell receptor beta chains listed below, sequenced in a study of CD4 T cells in relation to SARS-CoV-2 and coronaviruses. TCRdb keeps only in-frame clones here, not all; method: immunoSEQ multiplex PCR. The repertoire holds 20,000 to 25,000 clones, with 74% as singletons. These receptors' antigens are unknown. The unexposed donors gave CD4+ T cells in about 2010-2019, prior to COVID-19. The cells were cultured for approximately ten days before CD4+ T cells were isolated. The sample consisted of CD4+ T cells from PBMCs, cultured in vitro. Receptors were obtained from a human donor in good health.

In its sample, this clone ranks as medium-sized. The V and J genes are TRBV5-1 and TRBJ2-7, with D tentatively TRBD2 (5 bases). The germline V and J ends were trimmed by 7 bases and 1 base, with 9 bases remaining between them. The CDR3 is 12 residues long. In germline, CDR1 is SGHRS, CDR2 YFSETQ. CDR3 in amino acids: CASGRGSYEQYF. The CDR3 DNA is TGCGCCAGCGGGAGAGGGTCCTACGAGCAGTACTTC.

This rearrangement joins TRBV6-5 to TRBJ2-3; D not certain. From germline, CDR1 is MNHEY and CDR2 SVGAGI. V was cut by 9 bases and J by 1 base, with 14 bases left in between. The CDR3 runs to 14 residues. In DNA form, the CDR3 reads TGTGCCAGTTCGGTGGGTCTGGGCACAGATACGCAGTATTTT. Residues: CASSVGLGTDTQYF.

This sequence joins TRBV18 and TRBJ1-5, with 8 bases that match TRBD1. The CDR3 contains 16 residues. Per the germline V gene, CDR1 is KGHSH and CDR2 is LQKENI. After removal of 5 bases from V and 2 bases from J, the junction contained 8 bases not matched to a gene. CDR3 coding DNA: TGTGCCAGCTCATCCCGGACAGGGAGTCGCAATCAGCCCCAGCATTTT. Protein product: CASSSRTGSRNQPQHF.

CDR3 sequence reads: CASTYRGSGTDTQYF. The CDR3 region has the DNA TGTGCCAGCACATACAGGGGATCCGGCACAGATACGCAGTATTTT. This chain joins TRBV6-5 and TRBJ2-3; 7 bases are shared with TRBD1. Germline V gene data show CDR1 as MNHEY and CDR2 as SVGAGI. The V and J ends lost 7 bases and 1 base, in that order; junction bases with no gene match: 8. The CDR3 runs to 15 residues.

The V and J genes are TRBV6-1 and TRBJ1-6; 7 bases are shared with TRBD1. CDR1 is MNHNS and CDR2 is SASEGT in the germline V gene. This CDR3 has 15 residues. V dropped 2 bases and J dropped 7; count of bases not matched to a gene: 5. The DNA of the CDR3 is TGTGCCAGCAGTGAATATGGACAGGACAATTCACCCCTCCACTTT. Translation: CASSEYGQDNSPLHF.

The V and J genes are TRBV3-1 (or the pseudogene TRBV3-2) and TRBJ2-2; D call uncertain. V was shortened by 5 bases and J by 6 bases, with 7 bases between the two germline ends. This CDR3 is built from 12 residues. In germline, CDR1 is LGHDT, CDR2 YNNKEL (reference sequence). In nucleotides, the CDR3 is TGTGCCAGCAGCTTAGACTCCGGGGAGCTGTTTTTT. It is translated as CASSLDSGELFF.

The table lists this clone with a few counts. V is TRBV30 and J is TRBJ1-1, with TRBD1 as a possible D gene (5 bases). The V end lost 2 bases, the J end lost 1 base, and 11 bases lay between the germline ends. The V gene's germline CDR1 is GTSNPN and CDR2 SVGIG (reference sequence). CDR3 length: 14 amino acids. CDR3 in DNA: TGTGCCTGGAGTAGCCCAGGGAGGAACACTGAAGCTTTCTTT. It specifies CAWSSPGRNTEAFF.

The chain links TRBV19 to TRBJ2-1; D remains unclear. The CDR3 extends over 16 amino acids. CDR1 is LNHDA, CDR2 SQIVND, per germline (reference sequence). V was clipped by 5 bases and J by 4 bases, with 18 bases between them. This CDR3 reads CASSGPEAVRYNEQFF. For the CDR3, the DNA is TGTGCCAGTAGTGGCCCCGAGGCCGTCAGGTACAATGAGCAGTTCTTC.

The CDR3 loop is CASSLRRGRSYGYTF. Here the CDR3 DNA reads TGTGCCAGCAGTTTGAGGAGGGGGCGATCCTATGGCTACACCTTC. The gene calls are TRBV27 and TRBJ1-2; 7 bases fit TRBD1. The junction had 8 bases not matched to a gene; V was cut back by 3 bases and J by 4 bases. Looked up from germline, CDR1 is MNHEY and CDR2 is SMNVEV (reference sequence). This CDR3 contains 15 residues.

The chain carries TRBV24-1 and TRBJ2-2; D ambiguous. The length of the CDR3 is 15 residues. The germline CDR1 and CDR2 sequences are KGHDR and SFDVKD. V lost 5 bases to trimming and J lost 2 bases, with 11 bases between them. The CDR3 protein is CATSGISLNTGELFF. As DNA, the CDR3 is TGTGCCACCAGTGGAATTAGCCTAAACACCGGGGAGCTGTTTTTT.

The rearrangement links TRBV2 to TRBJ2-6; D not resolved. Germline CDR1 SNHLY, CDR2 FYNNEI. The CDR3 has 14 amino acids. Trimming shortened V by 8 bases and J by 0 bases, and 8 bases separated the two germline ends. For the CDR3, the DNA is TGTGCCAGCCTTGGATACTCTGGGGCCAACGTCCTGACTTTC. Translated: CASLGYSGANVLTF.

CDR3 sequence: CASGLFASGQETQYF. The CDR3 coding sequence is TGTGCTAGTGGTTTGTTTGCTAGCGGCCAAGAGACCCAGTACTTC. The chain employs TRBV12-5 and TRBJ2-5; TRBD2 aligns across 7 bases. J lost 1 base, V lost 2 bases, and 4 bases had no gene match. The CDR3 has 15 residues. From germline, CDR1 is LGHNT and CDR2 FRNRAP.

This rearrangement joins TRBV30 to TRBJ1-6, with TRBD1 matching 8 bases. V dropped 2 bases and J dropped 1; count of bases not matched to a gene: 7. Germline assignment: CDR1 GTSNPN and CDR2 SVGIG (reference sequence). The CDR3 totals 17 residues. CDR3: CAWSSPTGGSYNSPLHF. For the CDR3, the DNA is TGTGCCTGGAGTTCCCCAACAGGGGGGTCCTATAATTCACCCCTCCACTTT.

The J gene is TRBJ1-1, the V gene TRBV10-3, with D unresolved. The CDR3 consists of 15 residues. Trimming removed 0 bases at V and 1 base at J, with 9 bases between. CDR1 and CDR2 from the germline V gene are ENHRY and SYGVKD. The CDR3: CAISESPGRNTEAFF. CDR3 nucleotides: TGTGCCATCAGTGAGTCACCAGGTAGGAACACTGAAGCTTTCTTT.

This chain uses TRBV30 with TRBJ1-4; 9 bases fit TRBD1. CDR1 and CDR2 (germline): GTSNPN, SVGIG (reference sequence). Trimming removed 3 bases from V and 1 base from J; junction bases left unmatched: 12. The CDR3 sequence is 18 residues long. CDR3 nucleotides: TGTGCCTGGAGCACACGGGGACAGGGTTTGGGAACTAATGAAAAACTGTTTTTT. It codes for CAWSTRGQGLGTNEKLFF.

This clone was seen a handful of times. The J gene is TRBJ1-2, the V gene TRBV30, with D maybe TRBD1 (5 bases). The CDR3 runs to 12 residues. V was pared by 1 base and J by 3 bases, with 6 bases between. CDR1 GTSNPN and CDR2 SVGIG come from the germline V gene (reference sequence). CDR3 amino acids: CAWSEGHYGYTF. As DNA, the CDR3 is TGTGCCTGGAGTGAGGGGCACTATGGCTACACCTTC.

The rearrangement uses TRBV3-1 (or the pseudogene TRBV3-2) and TRBJ2-7; D not resolved. V was cut by 3 bases and J by 1 base, with 13 bases left in between. Germline loops: CDR1 LGHDT, CDR2 YNNKEL (reference sequence). The CDR3 totals 15 residues. The CDR3 DNA sequence: TGTGCCAGCAGCCAGGGGTCATTCAAATCCTACGAGCAGTACTTC. Protein: CASSQGSFKSYEQYF.

This clone has more than one count but fewer than ten. The chain uses TRBV18 and TRBJ1-1; D is unresolved. The CDR3 consists of 12 residues. Germline V gene data show CDR1 as KGHSH and CDR2 as LQKENI. V was clipped by 6 bases and J by 4 bases, with 9 bases between them. The CDR3 bases are TGTGCCAGCTCTGTGGGGAGCACTGAAGCTTTCTTT. It specifies CASSVGSTEAFF.

The genes are TRBV18 and TRBJ1-5; 9 bases match TRBD1. V gave up 3 bases and J gave up 7 bases; unmatched junction bases: 7. The length of the CDR3 is 15 residues. Looked up from germline, CDR1 is KGHSH and CDR2 is LQKENI. The CDR3 coding sequence is TGTGCCAGCTCACCGGGGACAGGGATCAACCAGCCCCAGCATTTT. This codes for CASSPGTGINQPQHF.

The chain employs TRBV3-1 (or the pseudogene TRBV3-2) and TRBJ2-2; D not certain. The V gene lost 1 base and the J gene lost 0 bases, with 12 bases spanning the gap. Germline V gene data show CDR1 as LGHDT and CDR2 as YNNKEL (reference sequence). CDR3 length: 17 amino acids. CDR3 sequence (DNA): TGTGCCAGCAGCCAAGTTTACGGGTACGCGAACACCGGGGAGCTGTTTTTT. Amino acids: CASSQVYGYANTGELFF.

This clone was counted only a few times. The chain recombines TRBV5-1 with TRBJ2-2, with a tentative D call TRBD2 (5 bases). Germline V gene lookup returns CDR1 SGHRS and CDR2 YFSETQ. V lost 4 bases, J lost 1 base, and 14 bases lay in between. This CDR3 comprises 16 residues. CDR3 region: CASSPRERKNTGELFF. CDR3 sequence (DNA): TGCGCCAGCAGCCCTCGCGAGCGGAAGAACACCGGGGAGCTGTTTTTT.

This clone came up once. V usage is TRBV10-3 and J usage is TRBJ1-1, with D hard to call. Trimming removed 2 bases at V and 2 bases at J, with 6 bases between. There are 13 residues in the CDR3. CDR1 ENHRY and CDR2 SYGVKD come from the germline V gene. The CDR3 coding sequence is TGTGCCATCAGTGAGCCAAAAAACACTGAAGCTTTCTTT. Protein sequence: CAISEPKNTEAFF.

The chain links TRBV27 to TRBJ2-7; 7 bases are shared with TRBD2. Trimming removed 3 bases from V and 2 bases from J; junction bases left unmatched: 4. This CDR3 comprises 14 residues. Germline V gene lookup returns CDR1 MNHEY and CDR2 SMNVEV (reference sequence). The chain's CDR3 is CASSLGGNPYEQYF. The CDR3 bases are TGTGCCAGCAGTTTGGGGGGGAACCCCTACGAGCAGTACTTC.

This clone was seen only a few times. The chain recombines TRBV7-9 with TRBJ1-5; TRBD1 aligns across 8 bases. Germline CDR1 is SEHNR and CDR2 is FQNEAQ (reference sequence). This CDR3 region has 13 residues. The V and J ends lost 8 bases and 5 bases, in that order; junction bases with no gene match: 5. The CDR3 DNA follows: TGTGCCAGCTCGGAGACAGGGGATCAGCCCCAGCATTTT. Translating gives CASSETGDQPQHF. Together with reference TRBV7-9 and TRBJ1-5, the CDR3 gives the full variable domain: DTGVSQNPRHKITKRGQNVTFRCDPISEHNRLYWYRQTLGQGPEFLTYFQNEAQLEKSRLLSDRFSAERPKGSFSTLEIQRTEQGDSAMYLCASSETGDQPQHFGDGTRLSIL.

The chain employs TRBV3-1 (or the pseudogene TRBV3-2) and TRBJ1-5; D is unresolved. Germline V gives CDR1 LGHDT, CDR2 YNNKEL (reference sequence). CDR3 length: 12 residues. Trimming stripped 0 bases from V and 4 bases from J, with 1 base between. The CDR3 here is CASSQENQPQHF. The CDR3 DNA reads TGTGCCAGCAGCCAAGAGAATCAGCCCCAGCATTTT.

This clone was counted a single time. The V gene is TRBV6-6, the J gene TRBJ1-5, with D possibly matching TRBD1 (6 bases). Germline loops: CDR1 MNHNY, CDR2 SVGAGI (reference sequence). CDR3 length equals 15 residues. V gave up 6 bases and J gave up 6 bases, with 18 bases separating them. DNA for the CDR3: TGTGCCAGCAGGATAACAGGGTTAGATGGTCAGCCCCAGCATTTT. This gives the protein CASRITGLDGQPQHF.

The chain joins TRBV3-1 (or the pseudogene TRBV3-2) to TRBJ2-7; D remains unclear. The CDR3 consists of 15 residues. The germline gives CDR1 LGHDT, CDR2 YNNKEL (reference sequence). V lost 1 base and J lost 2, with 12 bases in between. CDR3 nucleotides: TGTGCCAGCAGCCAAGGGCCCTGGACCCCCTACGAGCAGTACTTC. It yields the protein CASSQGPWTPYEQYF.

The chain links TRBV2 to TRBJ1-2; the D gene is possibly TRBD1 (5 bases). V was shortened by 4 bases and J by 2 bases, with 11 bases between the two germline ends. Germline assignment: CDR1 SNHLY and CDR2 FYNNEI. This CDR3 region has 14 residues. CDR3 residues: CASSVGGENYGYTF. The CDR3 DNA sequence: TGTGCCAGCAGTGTGGGAGGGGAGAACTATGGCTACACCTTC. Based on the CDR3 plus reference TRBV2 and TRBJ1-2, the full variable domain is EPEVTQTPSHQVTQMGQEVILRCVPISNHLYFYWYRQILGQKVEFLVSFYNNEISEKSEIFDDQFSVERPDGSNFTLKIRSTKLEDSAMYFCASSVGGENYGYTFGSGTRLTVV.